One sample yielded the 9 T cell receptor beta chains listed below, sequenced in a study of cytomegalovirus exposure and HLA in healthy donors. Use of 60 Vbeta and 13 Jbeta primers characterized the PCR. Sequenced by immunoSEQ multiplex PCR; TCRdb stores in-frame clones only, minus some. This sample carries 150,000 or so clones, 80% of them seen once, and the ten largest clones take approximately 6.5%. Sequenced input: PBMCs. The origin of the receptors is a male donor in good health and CMV-seropositive.

This clone occurred a few times. The rearrangement joins TRBV9 to TRBJ1-4; 9 nucleotides agree with TRBD1. The V gene end was trimmed by 3 bases and the J gene end by 7 bases; junction bases not matched to a gene: 7. The CDR3 is 15 amino acids. Per the germline V gene, CDR1 is SGDLS and CDR2 is YYNGEE. The CDR3: CASSAPGTGSEKLFF. CDR3 DNA sequence: TGTGCCAGCAGCGCGCCCGGGACAGGGAGTGAAAAACTGTTTTTT.

The V and J genes are TRBV29-1 and TRBJ2-7; tentatively, D is TRBD1 (6 bases). V was trimmed by 5 bases and J by 1 base, leaving 9 bases between them. The CDR3 extends over 12 amino acids. CDR1 is SQVTM and CDR2 is ANQGSEA in the germline V gene. In DNA form, the CDR3 reads TGCAGCGTTTGGACAGAGTCCTACGAGCAGTACTTC. Translating it yields CSVWTESYEQYF.

V gene TRBV5-1 combines with J gene TRBJ2-1; D is possibly TRBD2 (5 bases). CDR1 SGHRS and CDR2 YFSETQ come from the germline V gene. The ends were cut back, 0 bases at V and 6 bases at J, with 7 bases in the middle. The CDR3 spans 13 residues. CDR3 nucleotide sequence: TGCGCCAGCAGCTTGGTGACTATCAATGAGCAGTTCTTC. It specifies CASSLVTINEQFF.

V usage is TRBV28 and J usage is TRBJ2-7, with 7 bases identical to TRBD1. Germline V lookup: CDR1 MDHEN, CDR2 SYDVKM. The CDR3 has 13 residues. The V gene end was trimmed by 5 bases and the J gene end by 5 bases; junction bases not matched to a gene: 6. The CDR3 coding sequence is TGTGCCAGCAGTCGACGACAGGGAGACGAGCAGTACTTC. This translates into CASSRRQGDEQYF. The whole variable domain, filled in from reference TRBV28 and TRBJ2-7, reads DVKVTQSSRYLVKRTGEKVFLECVQDMDHENMFWYRQDPGLGLRLIYFSYDVKMKEKGDIPEGYSVSREKKERFSLILESASTNQTSMYLCASSRRQGDEQYFGPGTRLTVT.

The V gene is TRBV4-1, the J gene TRBJ2-7; TRBD2 matches 7 bases. In germline, CDR1 is MGHRA, CDR2 YSYEKL. Unmatched junction bases numbered 2, after V lost 0 bases and J lost 3 bases. This CDR3 region has 14 residues. The CDR3 reads CASSQERTSYEQYF. CDR3 nucleotides: TGCGCCAGCAGCCAAGAACGGACTAGCTACGAGCAGTACTTC.

J is TRBJ2-7 and V is TRBV10-3; 8 bases fit TRBD1. CDR3 length: 14 residues. Trimming at V came to 6 bases and at J to 6 bases, leaving 10 bases not matched to a gene. Germline-derived CDR1 and CDR2 are ENHRY and SYGVKD. CDR3 loop: CAISRDRGLGEQYF. CDR3 nucleotides: TGTGCCATCAGCCGAGACAGGGGCCTGGGCGAGCAGTACTTC.

About this clone: One junction end does not reproduce the germline sequence, and a read error may be involved. Here the CDR3 reads CSSSSGQGNYEQYF. The CDR3 nucleotides are TGTTCCAGCAGCTCCGGACAGGGTAACTACGAGCAGTACTTC. The rearrangement links TRBV7-9 to TRBJ2-7; 8 positions match TRBD1. Germline V gene sequence: CDR1 SEHNR, CDR2 FQNEAQ (reference sequence). The CDR3 has 14 amino acids.

The CDR3 spells CASSQGGARNQPQHF. CDR3 DNA: TGTGCCAGCAGCCAAGGAGGAGCGCGCAATCAGCCCCAGCATTTT. The rearrangement joins TRBV4-2 to TRBJ1-5; D not certain. V lost 1 base and J lost 2, with 9 bases in between. This CDR3 is 15 amino acids long. Germline lookup yields CDR1 LGHNA and CDR2 YNFKEQ.

V usage is TRBV7-6 and J usage is TRBJ2-1, with D maybe TRBD2 (5 bases). Trimming removed 4 bases at V and 8 bases at J, with 21 bases between. Germline V gene lookup returns CDR1 SGHVS and CDR2 FNYEAQ. The CDR3 sequence is 16 residues long. In DNA, the CDR3 is TGTGCCAGCAGCTCCCCCCCCTCGGGAACCGGGGATGAGCAGTTCTTC. Encoded protein: CASSSPPSGTGDEQFF.